The sequence of this TCR beta chain was determined in a study of blood T cell repertoires in COVID-19. About the study: Donors in the United States, Italy and Spain gave samples during acute or convalescent COVID-19. Sample material is recorded as cDNA or gDNA derived from T cells, B-cell-depleted T cells, or PBMCs.

The CDR3 loop spans 17 amino acids. Germline CDR1 reads MNHEY; CDR2 reads SVGEGT. Trimming took off 2 bases at V and 5 bases at J, with 18 bases between the two ends. In the authors' methods: Reference gene primer amplification yielded estimated nucleated cell counts. Assay used: immunoSEQ multiplex PCR; TCRdb lists only in-frame clones, some missing. V and J calls and clone size are copied from that table; D and trimming were computed from the DNA. The table lists over 110,000 clones, 65% to 90% of them singletons, with roughly 10% in the top ten. The rearrangement links TRBV6-2 or TRBV6-3 to TRBJ1-4; the D is unclear. What was sequenced was peripheral blood. This receptor was taken from a man aged 60 to 69 with active or convalescent COVID-19. This CDR3 is CASSYDNVRPSNEKLFF. The DNA of the CDR3 is TGTGCCAGCAGTTACGACAACGTCAGACCCTCGAATGAAAAACTGTTTTTT.